The 30 T cell receptor beta chains below come from one sample, sequenced in a study of cytomegalovirus exposure and HLA in healthy donors. The PCR was carried out with 60 Vbeta primers and 13 Jbeta primers. Data came from immunoSEQ multiplex PCR; TCRdb stores just in-frame clones and leaves some out. This table holds 90,000 to 150,000 clones, almost 85% found once. The material sequenced was PBMCs. Every receptor here comes from a woman aged 18-29 years in good health and CMV-seronegative.

V and J are TRBV6-4 and TRBJ1-1; no definite D call. Per the germline V gene, CDR1 is MRHNA and CDR2 is SNTAGT. V shed 7 bases and J shed 4 bases, with 13 bases lying between them. CDR3 size: 13 residues. CDR3 sequence (DNA): TGTGCCAGCACAAGCGAAGTAGGCACTGAAGCTTTCTTT. Residues: CASTSEVGTEAFF.

The DNA of the CDR3 is TGTGCCAGCAGCTTGGCCCTAGCGGGAGGGAGCTACGAGCAGTACTTC. Amino acids: CASSLALAGGSYEQYF. The chain combines TRBV5-4 with TRBJ2-7, with 12 positions matching TRBD2. The CDR3 consists of 16 residues. Per the germline V gene, CDR1 is SGHNT and CDR2 is YYREEE (reference sequence). V lost 0 bases, J lost 3 bases, and 4 bases stayed unmatched.

For the CDR3, the DNA is TGTGCCAGCAAGGAGGACAGGCTATCCACTGAAGCTTTCTTT. Translating gives CASKEDRLSTEAFF. The chain couples TRBV2 to TRBJ1-1; 7 bases map to TRBD1. Germline lookup yields CDR1 SNHLY and CDR2 FYNNEI. After removal of 7 bases from V and 4 bases from J, the junction contained 9 bases not matched to a gene. The length of the CDR3 is 14 residues. The full variable domain, with the rest looked up from reference TRBV2 and TRBJ1-1, is EPEVTQTPSHQVTQMGQEVILRCVPISNHLYFYWYRQILGQKVEFLVSFYNNEISEKSEIFDDQFSVERPDGSNFTLKIRSTKLEDSAMYFCASKEDRLSTEAFFGQGTRLTVV.

The chain couples TRBV2 to TRBJ1-6; 7 positions agree with TRBD1. V shed 6 bases and J 10 bases; nucleotides not matched to a gene: 15. This CDR3 has 16 amino acids. Germline CDR1 SNHLY, CDR2 FYNNEI. The CDR3 loop is CASSGPRTGMKSPLHF. As DNA, the CDR3 is TGTGCCAGCAGCGGACCCCGGACAGGAATGAAATCACCCCTCCACTTT.

The chain uses TRBV7-3 and TRBJ2-2; TRBD1 is a possible D gene (7 bases). The V gene lost 5 bases and the J gene lost 6 bases, with 19 bases spanning the gap. The germline CDR1 and CDR2 sequences are SGHTA and FQGTGA. There are 16 residues in the CDR3. The CDR3 nucleotides are TGTGCCAGCAGCCTTCAGGGGGGCCCTCTAGCCGGGGAGCTGTTTTTT. It encodes CASSLQGGPLAGELFF. Supplemented by reference TRBV7-3 and TRBJ2-2, the full variable domain reads GAGVSQTPSNKVTEKGKYVELRCDPISGHTALYWYRQSLGQGPEFLIYFQGTGAADDSGLPNDRFFAVRPEGSVSTLKIQRTERGDSAVYLCASSLQGGPLAGELFFGEGSRLTVL.

V usage is TRBV2 and J usage is TRBJ1-1; 7 bases map to TRBD1. The CDR3 extends over 14 amino acids. V shed 2 bases, J shed 1 base, and the junction held 1 base outside the gene matches. In germline, CDR1 is SNHLY, CDR2 FYNNEI. As DNA, the CDR3 is TGTGCCAGCAGTGAAACAGGGGAGAACACTGAAGCTTTCTTT. This encodes CASSETGENTEAFF. Using reference TRBV2 and TRBJ1-1 for the parts outside the CDR3, the full variable domain is EPEVTQTPSHQVTQMGQEVILRCVPISNHLYFYWYRQILGQKVEFLVSFYNNEISEKSEIFDDQFSVERPDGSNFTLKIRSTKLEDSAMYFCASSETGENTEAFFGQGTRLTVV.

V gene TRBV7-8 combines with J gene TRBJ1-5; 7 nucleotides align to TRBD1. Germline V gene lookup returns CDR1 SGHVS and CDR2 FQNEAQ. The CDR3 spans 15 residues. Germline trimming cut 5 bases from V and 6 bases from J; bases unmatched to any gene: 10. The CDR3 protein is CASSPDNRGIQPQHF. DNA for the CDR3: TGTGCCAGCAGCCCGGATAACAGGGGCATTCAGCCCCAGCATTTT.

Comment on this clone: The junction departs from germline at one end; a sequencing error may be responsible. The J gene is TRBJ2-4, the V gene TRBV5-1; tentatively, D is TRBD1 (6 bases). Germline V gene sequence: CDR1 SGHRS, CDR2 YFSETQ. The CDR3 is made up of 12 amino acids. This chain's CDR3 is CASSWDTNSQYF. The CDR3 nucleotides read TGCGCCAGCAGCTGGGACACAAACAGTCAGTACTTC.

This chain links TRBV5-8 with TRBJ2-7; the match to TRBD1 covers 9 bases. This CDR3 has 13 residues. Germline assignment: CDR1 SGHTS and CDR2 YDEGEE. Germline trimming cut 4 bases from V and 6 bases from J; bases unmatched to any gene: 5. In DNA, the CDR3 is TGTGCCAGCAGCCGGACAGGGGCCCTCGAGCAGTACTTC. Protein sequence: CASSRTGALEQYF.

This rearrangement joins TRBV27 to TRBJ1-5; D is undetermined. The germline V and J ends were trimmed by 2 bases and 1 base, with 9 bases remaining between them. Germline V gene lookup returns CDR1 MNHEY and CDR2 SMNVEV (reference sequence). The CDR3 is 15 amino acids. The CDR3 DNA is TGTGCCAGCAGTTTAGGGCAGGCGAGCAATCAGCCCCAGCATTTT. This sequence encodes CASSLGQASNQPQHF.

V gene TRBV25-1 combines with J gene TRBJ1-4; weak D call: TRBD1 (5 bases). The CDR3 is made up of 14 amino acids. Trimming pared 4 bases from V and 6 bases from J, leaving 12 bases between. Per germline, CDR1 MGHDK and CDR2 SYGVNS. The CDR3, as DNA: TGTGCCAGCAGTGGGGGGGTCGGCGATGAAAAACTGTTTTTT. This codes for CASSGGVGDEKLFF.

This clone was detected a few times. CDR3 residues: CASSATGVMGYTF. CDR3 DNA sequence: TGTGCCAGCAGTGCAACAGGGGTTATGGGCTACACCTTC. V and J are TRBV6-4 and TRBJ1-2, with TRBD1 identical over 7 bases. CDR1 is MRHNA and CDR2 is SNTAGT in the germline V gene. Unmatched junction bases numbered 7, after V lost 4 bases and J lost 8 bases. This CDR3 comprises 13 residues.

The chain joins TRBV2 to TRBJ2-5, with 7 positions matching TRBD1. J gave up 2 bases and V 6 bases, and 0 bases lay outside the gene matches. The CDR3 consists of 12 residues. Germline V lookup: CDR1 SNHLY, CDR2 FYNNEI. This chain's CDR3 is CASRGQQETQYF. In DNA, the CDR3 is TGTGCCAGCAGGGGACAGCAAGAGACCCAGTACTTC.

Points on this clone: No DNA is shown, since the ends of the CDR3 on it are uncertain; the CDR3 is the one TCRdb lists. The chain uses TRBV19 and TRBJ1-5; the table assigns TRBD1, which was not confirmed against the DNA. The CDR3 has 15 amino acids, counting both end residues. Germline V gene sequence: CDR1 LNHDA, CDR2 SQIVND (reference sequence). The CDR3 protein is CASTSDRAVNQPQHF.

This rearrangement joins TRBV2 to TRBJ1-1; D gene ambiguous. This CDR3 spans 13 amino acids. V shed 2 bases and J shed 3 bases, with 7 bases lying between them. Germline assignment: CDR1 SNHLY and CDR2 FYNNEI. The DNA of the CDR3 is TGTGCCAGCAGTGAATTCGGGGACACTGAAGCTTTCTTT. The encoded protein is CASSEFGDTEAFF.

A single count supports this clone. The V and J genes are TRBV7-2 and TRBJ2-3; TRBD2 matches 7 bases. This CDR3 has 15 amino acids. Germline CDR1 is SGHTA and CDR2 is FQGNSA. V was pared by 3 bases and J by 0 bases, with 3 bases of the junction left unmatched. DNA for the CDR3: TGTGCCAGCAGCTTGGTAGCGGGTAGCACAGATACGCAGTATTTT. This gives the protein CASSLVAGSTDTQYF.

V usage is TRBV7-2 and J usage is TRBJ1-1; 8 nucleotides align to TRBD1. V was clipped by 3 bases and J by 4 bases; unmatched bases: 7. This CDR3 has 15 residues. Germline CDR1 SGHTA, CDR2 FQGNSA. The CDR3 DNA sequence: TGTGCCAGCAGCTTCTTATTAACAGGGGGCACTGAAGCTTTCTTT. It translates to CASSFLLTGGTEAFF.

This clone was counted a few times. The chain recombines TRBV18 with TRBJ2-3, with TRBD2 matching 12 bases. Germline trimming cut 2 bases from V and 3 bases from J; bases unmatched to any gene: 6. This CDR3 region has 17 residues. Germline V CDR1 and CDR2: KGHSH, LQKENI. The CDR3 DNA reads TGTGCCAGCTCACCATTGACTAGCGGGAGCGGGACAGATACGCAGTATTTT. Amino acid sequence: CASSPLTSGSGTDTQYF.

This chain connects TRBV7-8 to TRBJ2-5; 8 bases align to TRBD2. The length of the CDR3 is 15 residues. With V trimmed by 4 bases and J by 0 bases, 4 bases remained unmatched. Germline V CDR1 and CDR2: SGHVS, FQNEAQ. The CDR3 region has the DNA TGTGCCAGCAGCTCCAGCGGGGGAGACCAAGAGACCCAGTACTTC. Its translation is CASSSSGGDQETQYF. The full variable domain, completed using reference TRBV7-8 and TRBJ2-5, is GAGVSQSPRYKVAKRGQDVALRCDPISGHVSLFWYQQALGQGPEFLTYFQNEAQLDKSGLPSDRFFAERPEGSVSTLKIQRTQQEDSAVYLCASSSSGGDQETQYFGPGTRLLVL.

This clone occurred once. The J gene is TRBJ1-5, the V gene TRBV7-8; perhaps TRBD1 as D (5 bases). The germline V gene has CDR1 SGHVS and CDR2 FQNEAQ. Trimming removed 2 bases at V and 7 bases at J, with 15 bases between. The CDR3 covers 15 residues. CDR3 nucleotides: TGTGCCAGCAGCTTAAGGTCAGGGCTTGGACAGCCCCAGCATTTT. Translation gives CASSLRSGLGQPQHF.

This clone was seen a few times. The chain carries TRBV2 and TRBJ1-1; D is ambiguous. The CDR3 covers 11 residues. Trimming pared 6 bases from V and 1 base from J, leaving 3 bases between. Germline V CDR1 and CDR2: SNHLY, FYNNEI. The CDR3 region has the DNA TGTGCCAGCAGCAGGAACACTGAAGCTTTCTTT. Translating it yields CASSRNTEAFF.

This clone was picked up one time. This chain uses TRBV6-6 with TRBJ2-7; a weak D match, TRBD1 (6 bases). The ends were cut back, 0 bases at V and 3 bases at J, with 9 bases in the middle. In germline, CDR1 is MNHNY, CDR2 SVGAGI (reference sequence). The CDR3 is made up of 14 amino acids. The CDR3, as DNA: TGTGCCAGCAGTTACTCAGGGACAATCTACGAGCAGTACTTC. Translating gives CASSYSGTIYEQYF.

The chain carries TRBV6-1 and TRBJ2-7; 12 bases are a match to TRBD2. This CDR3 has 17 residues. After removal of 3 bases from V and 0 bases from J, the junction contained 6 bases not matched to a gene. Looked up from germline, CDR1 is MNHNS and CDR2 is SASEGT. CDR3 region: CASSEASGGESSYEQYF. DNA of the CDR3: TGTGCCAGCAGTGAGGCTAGCGGGGGGGAGAGCTCCTACGAGCAGTACTTC.

V is TRBV6-1 and J is TRBJ2-6; no reliable D call. Per germline, CDR1 MNHNS and CDR2 SASEGT. Trimming left V 2 bases short and J 0 bases short, with 5 bases between. The CDR3 contains 15 residues. The CDR3 region is CASSERGSGANVLTF. For the CDR3, the DNA is TGTGCCAGCAGTGAACGCGGCTCTGGGGCCAACGTCCTGACTTTC.

This chain joins TRBV7-6 and TRBJ2-1; possible D gene TRBD1, 6 bases. This CDR3 has 15 amino acids. Trimming removed 6 bases from V and 2 bases from J, with 14 bases in between. Germline CDR1 is SGHVS and CDR2 is FNYEAQ. The CDR3 nucleotides read TGTGCCAGCAGTAAAACAGGGCCTCCCTACAATGAGCAGTTCTTC. Its translation: CASSKTGPPYNEQFF.

V is TRBV7-9 and J is TRBJ1-5, with D possibly TRBD1 on 6 matching bases. The CDR3 spans 13 residues. Trimming removed 7 bases at V and 7 bases at J, with 14 bases between. Per germline, CDR1 SEHNR and CDR2 FQNEAQ (reference sequence). CDR3 bases: TGTGCCAGCACCCCACAGGGTGAACAGCCCCAGCATTTT. It is translated as CASTPQGEQPQHF.

The chain has TRBV5-6 and TRBJ1-1, with 7 bases matching TRBD1. Germline V CDR1 and CDR2: SGHDT, YYEEEE. CDR3 length: 15 amino acids. V was pared by 3 bases and J by 6 bases, with 11 bases of the junction left unmatched. DNA for the CDR3: TGTGCCAGCAGCTCGCTGACAGGGATAAACGCTGAAGCTTTCTTT. Translated: CASSSLTGINAEAFF.

This clone showed up just a few times. The CDR3 here is CASSPLQGDAFF. DNA of the CDR3: TGTGCCAGCTCACCATTGCAGGGTGACGCTTTCTTT. This chain uses TRBV18 with TRBJ1-1; a possible D gene is TRBD1 (5 bases). The CDR3 length is 12 residues. Germline lookup yields CDR1 KGHSH and CDR2 LQKENI. V lost 2 bases and J 11 bases, leaving 12 bases between the germline ends.

The rearrangement uses TRBV18 and TRBJ1-1; no definite D call. From germline, CDR1 is KGHSH and CDR2 LQKENI. The CDR3 is 14 amino acids. Trimming removed 5 bases from V and 1 base from J, with 11 bases in between. The CDR3 sequence is CASSTDIQNTEAFF. In DNA form, the CDR3 reads TGTGCCAGCTCAACCGACATACAGAACACTGAAGCTTTCTTT.

This chain links TRBV5-6 with TRBJ2-2, with 8 positions matching TRBD1. The CDR3 is 15 amino acids. CDR1 SGHDT and CDR2 YYEEEE come from the germline V gene. Losses at the gene ends were 4 bases for V and 5 bases for J; bases not matched to a gene: 7. The CDR3 nucleotides are TGTGCCAGCAGCCTGACAGGGGCTCCAACCGGGGAGCTGTTTTTT. Its protein is CASSLTGAPTGELFF.